These 21 T cell receptor beta chains were all obtained from the same sample, sequenced in a study of blood T cell repertoires in COVID-19. Only in-frame clones appear in the TCRdb table, and some are missing; sequencing was by immunoSEQ multiplex PCR. The repertoire holds some 200,000 clones, with about four fifths as singletons. The sample taken for sequencing was peripheral blood. Receptors were obtained from a woman between 35 and 50 years old with COVID-19, enrolled during active disease.

The chain joins TRBV7-9 to TRBJ2-7, with D unresolved. The CDR3 is made up of 13 amino acids. Trimming removed 1 base from V and 0 bases from J, with 4 bases in between. From germline, CDR1 is SEHNR and CDR2 FQNEAQ (reference sequence). The DNA of the CDR3 is TGTGCCAGCAGCTTAGGAGACTCCTACGAGCAGTACGTC. It yields the protein CASSLGDSYEQYV.

The chain couples TRBV28 to TRBJ2-3, with 9 nucleotides matching TRBD2. Germline CDR1 reads MDHEN; CDR2 reads SYDVKM. J lost 6 bases, V lost 6 bases, and 10 bases had no gene match. This CDR3 has 15 residues. CDR3 sequence reads: CASSPSRAGGDTQYF. In DNA form, the CDR3 reads TGTGCCAGCAGCCCCTCTCGGGCGGGGGGGGATACGCAGTATTTT.

This chain links TRBV5-5 with TRBJ2-7; D remains ambiguous. Between the trimmed V and J ends, which lost 5 bases and 4 bases, there was a span of 16 bases. This CDR3 comprises 14 residues. Germline V gene data show CDR1 as SGHKS and CDR2 as YYEKEE (reference sequence). The DNA of the CDR3 is TGTGCCAGCAGTCCGTCCGCAGGATTGTACGAGCAGTACGTC. Protein: CASSPSAGLYEQYV.

The rearrangement joins TRBV10-3 to TRBJ1-1, with a possible D match to TRBD1 (5 bases). V was shortened by 4 bases and J by 2 bases, with 11 bases between the two germline ends. The length of the CDR3 is 14 residues. The germline V gene encodes CDR1 ENHRY and CDR2 SYGVKD. The CDR3 coding sequence is TGTGCCATCAGTGGGGGAGGGGCTAACACTGAAGCTTTCTTT. It translates to CAISGGGANTEAFF.

CDR3 loop: CAWSVGVAGAETQYF. As DNA, the CDR3 is TGTGCCTGGAGTGTCGGAGTAGCGGGGGCAGAGACCCAGTACTTC. The gene calls are TRBV30 and TRBJ2-5; 9 positions agree with TRBD2. V trimming: 0 bases; J trimming: 4 bases; junction bases outside the gene matches: 6. Germline CDR1 GTSNPN, CDR2 SVGIG (reference sequence). The CDR3 covers 15 residues.

The chain uses TRBV2 and TRBJ2-5, with no clear D. Trimming shortened V by 8 bases and J by 0 bases, and 10 bases separated the two germline ends. The CDR3 extends over 13 amino acids. Germline V lookup: CDR1 SNHLY, CDR2 FYNNEI. CDR3 in DNA: TGTGCCAGCGTTGACCGGGACCAAGAGACCCAGTACTTC. Translated, it gives CASVDRDQETQYF.

The V and J genes are TRBV5-4 and TRBJ2-5; the D gene is possibly TRBD2 (7 bases). The CDR3 loop spans 14 amino acids. Germline V gene sequence: CDR1 SGHNT, CDR2 YYREEE (reference sequence). V was trimmed by 6 bases and J by 4 bases, leaving 16 bases between them. The CDR3 DNA is TGTGCCAGCACCCCTCGGGGAGGGGGAGAGACCCAGTACTTC. Encoded protein: CASTPRGGGETQYF.

CDR3 in DNA: TGTGCCAGCAGCCTCGGGAGGTTATACGAGCAGTACGTC. Its translation: CASSLGRLYEQYV. This sequence joins TRBV11-2 and TRBJ2-7; 7 bases map to TRBD2. The CDR3 contains 13 residues. Germline V CDR1 and CDR2: SGHAT, FQNNGV. Trimming cost V 5 bases and J 4 bases; bases outside gene matches: 5.

This chain connects TRBV2 to TRBJ2-1; D gene ambiguous. CDR3 length equals 16 residues. With 3 bases removed from V and 3 bases from J, the gap between germline ends came to 15 bases. Germline-derived CDR1 and CDR2 are SNHLY and FYNNEI. CDR3 bases: TGTGCCAGCAGTGACCCCAAACAGCTACGCTACAATGAGCAGTTCTTC. It translates to CASSDPKQLRYNEQFF.

The J gene is TRBJ2-1, the V gene TRBV28; 10 nucleotides align to TRBD2. The CDR3 spans 16 residues. Germline values: CDR1 MDHEN, CDR2 SYDVKM. The J segment lost 5 bases and the V segment lost 5 bases, leaving 9 bases of the junction unmatched. CDR3 nucleotides: TGTGCCAGCAGTCTATATGGGACTAGCGTTCACAATGAGCAGTTCTTC. It codes for CASSLYGTSVHNEQFF.

The gene calls are TRBV7-3 and TRBJ2-7; D might be TRBD2 (5 bases). Germline V gives CDR1 SGHTA, CDR2 FQGTGA. V lost 3 bases, J lost 3 bases, and 9 bases lay in between. The CDR3 loop spans 13 amino acids. CDR3 nucleotides: TGTGCCAGCAGCTTCGGGGTGAACTACGAGCAGTACTTC. This encodes CASSFGVNYEQYF.

The gene calls are TRBV5-1 and TRBJ2-2; weak D call: TRBD2 (5 bases). Germline values: CDR1 SGHRS, CDR2 YFSETQ. This CDR3 is 15 amino acids long. V dropped 0 bases and J dropped 7 bases, with 13 bases sitting between them. The CDR3 protein is CASSLDLGGGGELFF. The DNA of the CDR3 is TGCGCCAGCAGCTTGGATCTGGGCGGAGGCGGGGAGCTGTTTTTT.

This rearrangement joins TRBV18 to TRBJ2-1; 10 bases agree with TRBD2. Trimming took 3 bases from V and 6 from J; bases not matched to a gene: 5. The CDR3 length is 15 residues. CDR1 and CDR2 (germline): KGHSH, LQKENI. CDR3 sequence (DNA): TGTGCCAGCTCACCCCTAGCGGGAGACTCCAATGAGCAGTTCTTC. Translation: CASSPLAGDSNEQFF.

This clone came up once. The J gene is TRBJ1-2, the V gene TRBV10-2; 7 positions match TRBD1. J gave up 5 bases and V 2 bases, and 2 bases lay outside the gene matches. This CDR3 is built from 13 residues. CDR1 WSHSY and CDR2 SAAADI come from the germline V gene. CDR3 DNA: TGCGCCAGCAGTGAGGCCAGGGGGTATGGCTACACCTTC. Encoded protein: CASSEARGYGYTF.

The chain recombines TRBV7-8 with TRBJ1-4; tentatively, D is TRBD1 (6 bases). Germline V gene lookup returns CDR1 SGHVS and CDR2 FQNEAQ. The length of the CDR3 is 16 residues. Deletions cut 5 bases from V and 3 bases from J, with 16 bases between. The DNA of the CDR3 is TGTGCCAGCAGCCATGCCACAGGGAGGGCTAATGAAAAACTGTTTTTT. It encodes CASSHATGRANEKLFF.

V usage is TRBV15 and J usage is TRBJ2-5; D uncertain. Trimming removed 0 bases at V and 1 base at J, with 9 bases between. The CDR3 is 15 residues long. From germline, CDR1 is LNHNV and CDR2 YYDKDF (reference sequence). CDR3 nucleotide sequence: TGTGCCACCAGCAGAGATCCGTTGTTCCAAGAGACCCAGTACTTC. It encodes CATSRDPLFQETQYF. Variable domain in full (rest from reference TRBV15 and TRBJ2-5): DAMVIQNPRYQVTQFGKPVTLSCSQTLNHNVMYWYQQKSSQAPKLLFHYYDKDFNNEADTPDNFQSRRPNTSFCFLDIRSPGLGDTAMYLCATSRDPLFQETQYFGPGTRLLVL.

The chain joins TRBV6-5 to TRBJ1-2, with TRBD1 matching over 9 bases. The V gene end was trimmed by 6 bases and the J gene end by 4 bases; junction bases not matched to a gene: 6. CDR1 is MNHEY, CDR2 SVGAGI, per germline. The CDR3 spans 14 residues. The CDR3 nucleotides are TGTGCCAGCAGCCCACCGGGACAGGGCTATGGCTACACCTTC. It specifies CASSPPGQGYGYTF.

The chain has TRBV6-2 or TRBV6-3 and TRBJ1-3, with a possible D match to TRBD1 (6 bases). V lost 6 bases and J 4 bases, leaving 19 bases between the germline ends. CDR1 and CDR2 from the germline V gene are MNHEY and SVGEGT. The CDR3 is made up of 16 amino acids. The CDR3 is CASSLPPGTLGNTIYF. CDR3 coding DNA: TGTGCCAGCAGCCTTCCTCCCGGGACACTGGGAAACACCATATATTTT.

This chain uses TRBV7-8 with TRBJ1-1; no reliable D call. With 2 bases removed from V and 0 bases from J, the gap between germline ends came to 10 bases. Germline loops: CDR1 SGHVS, CDR2 FQNEAQ. The CDR3 length is 15 residues. The CDR3 here is CASSLTTEVNTEAFF. DNA of the CDR3: TGTGCCAGCAGCTTAACAACGGAGGTGAACACTGAAGCTTTCTTT.

The chain recombines TRBV2 with TRBJ2-7; TRBD2 aligns across 15 bases. Per the germline V gene, CDR1 is SNHLY and CDR2 is FYNNEI. The CDR3 consists of 15 residues. The V and J ends lost 5 bases and 2 bases, in that order; junction bases with no gene match: 1. The chain's CDR3 is CASSRTSGRAYEQYF. The CDR3 nucleotides read TGTGCCAGCAGTCGGACTAGCGGGAGGGCCTACGAGCAGTACTTC.

This clone occurred once. The chain carries TRBV6-6 and TRBJ2-3, with 8 bases aligning to TRBD2. V lost 4 bases and J lost 0; bases outside the gene matches: 3. The CDR3 totals 15 residues. Germline V CDR1 and CDR2: MNHNY, SVGAGI (reference sequence). Here the CDR3 DNA reads TGTGCCAGCAGTTGGACTAGCCTTAGCACAGATACGCAGTATTTT. This codes for CASSWTSLSTDTQYF.